The T cell receptor beta chain described here comes from a study of cytomegalovirus exposure and HLA in healthy donors (TCRdb year 2017). Turning to the overall study: An earlier analysis of some 600 of the donors reported approximately 260 Gb of sequence data and 95 million to 120 million unique TCR beta sequences obtained from roughly 170 million T cells. Around 330 gigabases of sequencing data and around 80 million unique TCR sequences made up an early release that covered around 640 HLA-typed donors. Of the 350 to 400 genotyped donors, 65% to 90% fell in the genetic ancestry cluster associated with self-reported Caucasian donors. The study aimed to test whether cataloging public T cell receptors could reveal signatures of past pathogen exposure. The T cell repertoires of several hundred subjects were profiled by immunosequencing and related to cytomegalovirus serostatus. In addition to the first cohort of around 670 subjects, a separate validation cohort of 120 different subjects was used. High-throughput TCR immunosequencing, statistical association of individual TCRs with disease status, and machine learning were combined to predict cytomegalovirus infection status. A later analysis re-examined previously published TCR beta repertoires from more than 550 donors and added high-resolution HLA genotyping to investigate patterns of TCR occurrence. Rather than drawing on any new phenotypic data, the later analysis identified candidate immune exposures from TCR beta sequences and the way those sequences occurred across donors. To decide whether each TCR beta V gene segment behaved as functional or pseudogenic, an earlier analysis of approximately 620 of the donors relied on high-throughput TCR beta sequencing. Alongside the repertoire data, information on donor age, sex, ethnicity and CMV serostatus was compiled. Genome-wide SNP genotypes for about 65% of the 666 donors were used in a later genetic analysis, which treated that subset as a discovery cohort. All discovery cohort repertoires had been generated on a single sequencing platform. HLA typing included class I and class II loci at four-digit resolution. The number of donors typed differed by locus, with about 620-630 for A, B, C, DRB1 and DQB1, approximately 500 for DQA1, approximately 570 for DPA1, and over 400 for DPB1. About five DR-DQ haplotypes were treated as single units for association and clustering because of strong linkage in the cohort. Among several hundred genotyped donors of the cohort, an average of around 250,000 unique TCR beta nucleotide sequences was sequenced per donor, of which approximately 18% were non-productive.

Inclusive of the bounding cysteine and phenylalanine, the CDR3 is 14 residues long. The only DNA kept is the CDR3, 42 bases in frame from the first base. A distance of 18 bases separates the germline ends of V and J, which lose 9 bases and 9 bases respectively. The germline V gene encodes CDR1 LNHDA and CDR2 SQIVND (reference sequence). As concerns this clone: Its antigen specificity is not known. Per-nucleotide qualities are absent, and no much larger clonotype sits a single base away.

Libraries came from the immunoSEQ multiplex PCR assay. The multiplex PCR relied on a mix of 60 forward primers for TCR Vbeta segments and 13 reverse primers for TCR Jbeta segments. Amplification of the CDR3 region of rearranged TCR beta genes was performed with a multiplex PCR assay on genomic DNA. Amplified TCR beta libraries were sequenced as 87-base-pair reads on the Illumina HiSeq System. Concerning the study's data processing: Across the roughly 640 repertoires, a later analysis counted 75 million to 90 million unique TCR beta chains, 9.5 million to 12 million of which were shared by at least two donors. To remove PCR and sequencing errors, raw reads were error-corrected and collapsed into unique sequences using a nearest-neighbor algorithm that merged closely related sequences. CDR3 sequences were aligned to IMGT reference sequences to assign V, D and J gene segments. For a sequence to be retained, a match of at least six nucleotides to both a V gene segment and a J gene segment was required. Rearrangements were classified as productive when the CDR3 lacked stop codons and remained in frame with V and J, and all other rearrangements were classified as non-productive. CDR3 was defined by IMGT convention, running from the second conserved V-encoded cysteine to the conserved J-encoded phenylalanine. The earlier analysis of some 580 of the donors excluded any sequence lacking an unambiguous match to a single V gene segment. In an earlier analysis of 587 of the donors, a V segment was called functional when productive rearrangements were above 56.7%, and segregating when the standard deviation between donors exceeded 5%. A statistical classification framework was developed to diagnose cytomegalovirus status using the catalog of TCR beta chain sequences. In a later analysis, V and J genes were assigned by comparing TCR nucleotide sequences against IMGT/GENE-DB human TR gene sequences. Using the TCRdist pipeline, a later analysis assigned CDR3 sequences along with most-parsimonious VDJ recombination scenarios. In a later analysis, each TCR beta chain was defined by its CDR3 amino acid sequence together with its V-gene family, and reads lacking a unique V-gene family were excluded. As a way to deal with suspected cross-contamination and a sequencing artifact, a later analysis dropped 450 to 600 nucleotide sequences that were highly shared and had low generation probability. For each public chain, a later analysis derived a clonal expansion index from normalized ranks of inferred template counts within each repertoire. In a later analysis, generation probabilities were computed using a VDJ recombination model fitted to out-of-frame rearrangements, and the results were checked against IGoR. In a later analysis, TCR-TCR, TCR-HLA and TCR-CMV co-occurrence was scored with hypergeometric tests, and a repertoire-size bias correction was applied to TCR pairs. To estimate false discovery rates, a later analysis permuted the HLA or CMV assignments 20 times. A later analysis grouped co-occurring TCRs with DBSCAN, adding TCRdist sequence similarity when clustering within HLA-allele-positive subsets. Repertoires with fewer than 30,000 or more than 120,000 public chains, plus five repertoires with anomalous nucleotide sharing, were excluded from co-occurrence clustering. TCRdb obtained this table from immuneACCESS and retained in-frame rearrangements with V and J assigned. These tables miss some clones; where compared with another copy, unresolved V genes account for less than half of the shortfall, and the remainder is unexplained. The V and J calls and clone size were taken over from that table, and D and trimming were inferred from the DNA. The sample includes under 200,000 clones, with around 75% observed a single time. The ten largest make up roughly 1.9% of the sample.

The cohort consisted of 666 healthy bone marrow donors. Cohort members were all nominally healthy when sampled, although unrecorded immune exposures were likely present. The donor tested CMV seronegative and was one of the 352 seronegative cohort members. Each donor provided a peripheral blood sample, and peripheral blood mononuclear cells were used for TCR beta sequencing. The Qiagen DNeasy Blood Extraction Kit was used to extract genomic DNA from the blood cell samples. What the authors observed across the whole study: In an earlier analysis of some 550 of the donors, most TCR beta V segments were observed in productive rearrangements about 90% or about 30% of the time, broadly matching IMGT annotations. Strong co-occurrence of HLA alleles, especially DR and DQ, made assigning TCR associations to individual alleles difficult. Roughly uniform sequencing depth across donors was assumed in presence/absence analyses, although this assumption may not hold. At a false discovery rate of 0.05, a later analysis linked some 18,000 TCR beta sequences to specific HLA alleles. Linkage disequilibrium might explain the correlated functional status among segregating V segments, but an unknown experimental factor could not be excluded. Most TCR sequences were observed very rarely across donors, whereas some public TCRs were present in many individuals. A further reported finding was that TCR beta sequences accurately predicted the HLA-A and HLA-B alleles for most subjects in the first cohort. A later analysis reported that several top co-occurrence clusters appeared linked to parvovirus B19, influenza, CMV and Epstein-Barr virus. The study gave a list of 150 to 200 TCR beta chains associated with cytomegalovirus. The 87-base-pair reads could not distinguish some IMGT-functional V segments, including TRBV6-2 and TRBV6-3, so those segments were excluded. For the cohort, immune exposure information was limited to CMV serostatus. The classifier was reported to diagnose cytomegalovirus status with high specificity and sensitivity in both the original and validation cohorts. V-gene and J-gene trimming of TCR beta chains was associated with a missense DCLRE1C variant in a later genetic analysis, and the association was replicated in an independent cohort. According to a later analysis, TCR association rates differed among HLA loci, with DRB1 alleles showing the most associated TCRs and HLA-C alleles showing the fewest. Compared with equally common non-associated chains, HLA-associated TCR beta chains in a later analysis were more clonally expanded and had lower generation probabilities. In vitro tests confirmed that a few of the cytomegalovirus-associated TCR beta chains recognize cytomegalovirus antigens. Some 15 rarely observed V segments, including chromosome 9 orphons, were excluded from the earlier analysis of about 500 of the donors because counts were too low. It was suggested by the authors that the approach could potentially be generalized to other disease states and immunological phenotypes. This cohort had only TCR beta chains sequenced, and the lack of alpha or paired-chain data limited which features could be detected. A cluster of highly shared sequence variants was judged likely to represent a technical artifact of the sequencing pipeline. A later analysis found that most CMV-associated TCR beta chains appeared HLA-restricted, with HLA associations seemingly driven largely by CMV exposure. Because some donors lacked HLA typing at each locus, the association tests relied only on the typed subset. A later genetic analysis reported fewer N-insertions in productive TCRs among donors in an Asian-associated ancestry cluster than the approximately 700-donor mean.

Recombination joined TRBV19 with TRBJ1-6; the D gene is perhaps TRBD1, on 6 matching bases. The specimen was PBMCs. The TCR comes from a woman aged 30 to 39 in good health and CMV-seronegative. The DNA reads TGTGCCAGCGGTTACTCACGAGGGGGTTCACCCCTCCACTTT. Translated, this is CASGYSRGGSPLHF.